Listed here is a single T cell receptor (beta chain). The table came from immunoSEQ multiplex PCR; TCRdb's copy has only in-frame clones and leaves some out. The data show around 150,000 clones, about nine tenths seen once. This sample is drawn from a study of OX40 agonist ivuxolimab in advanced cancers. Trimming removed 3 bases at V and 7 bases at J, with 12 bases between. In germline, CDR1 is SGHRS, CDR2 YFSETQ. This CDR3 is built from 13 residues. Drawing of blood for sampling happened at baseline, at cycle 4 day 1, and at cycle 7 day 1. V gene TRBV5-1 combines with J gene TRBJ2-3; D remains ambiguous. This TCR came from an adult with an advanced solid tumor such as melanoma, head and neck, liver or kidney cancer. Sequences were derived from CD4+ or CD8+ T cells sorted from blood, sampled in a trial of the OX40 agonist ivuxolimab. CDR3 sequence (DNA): TGCGCCAGCAGCTCCGGCGACTCCTATACGCAGTATTTT. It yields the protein CASSSGDSYTQYF.